These 22 T cell receptor beta chains share one sample of origin, sequenced in a study of T cells in localized non-small cell lung cancer. TCRdb's copy holds only in-frame clones and misses some; the assay was immunoSEQ multiplex PCR. Here the sample spans around 78,000 clones, roughly 91% being singletons. Sample: peripheral blood, taken before any cancer treatment. These receptor sequences come from a woman between 35 and 70 years old with stage I squamous cell lung carcinoma.

The gene calls are TRBV4-1 and TRBJ2-3; TRBD2 agrees at 13 bases. The CDR3 runs 20 residues. V lost 4 bases and J lost 10; bases outside the gene matches: 23. Germline CDR1 is MGHRA and CDR2 is YSYEKL. The chain's CDR3 is CASSPTGFRTSGGFTNAQYF. In DNA form, the CDR3 reads TGCGCCAGCAGCCCGACCGGCTTTCGGACTAGCGGGGGATTTACTAATGCGCAGTATTTT.

The chain links TRBV27 to TRBJ1-2, with a weak D call TRBD1 (5 bases). Germline CDR1 is MNHEY and CDR2 is SMNVEV (reference sequence). CDR3 size: 16 residues. V shed 4 bases and J shed 4 bases, with 19 bases lying between them. The CDR3 DNA follows: TGTGCCAGCAGTTCGGACCCGGGACGGACCCGCTATGGCTACACCTTC. It yields the protein CASSSDPGRTRYGYTF.

CDR3 coding DNA: TGTGCCTGGAGGGCGGCTTATAGCAATCAGCCCCAGCATTTT. This translates into CAWRAAYSNQPQHF. The chain has TRBV30 and TRBJ1-5, with D unresolved. Germline V gene data show CDR1 as GTSNPN and CDR2 as SVGIG (reference sequence). This CDR3 comprises 14 residues. V gave up 3 bases and J gave up 0 bases, with 9 bases separating them. Drawing the rest from reference TRBV30 and TRBJ1-5, the complete variable domain is SQTIHQWPATLVQPVGSPLSLECTVEGTSNPNLYWYRQAAGRGLQLLFYSVGIGQISSEVPQNLSASRPQDRQFILSSKKLLLSDSGFYLCAWRAAYSNQPQHFGDGTRLSIL.

This clone turned up a few times. V and J are TRBV30 and TRBJ2-2; no definite D call. The V gene lost 1 base and the J gene lost 0 bases, with 6 bases spanning the gap. Germline CDR1 is GTSNPN and CDR2 is SVGIG (reference sequence). The CDR3 runs 14 residues. The CDR3 spells CAWSELPNTGELFF. Here the CDR3 DNA reads TGTGCCTGGAGTGAGCTTCCGAACACCGGGGAGCTGTTTTTT.

This chain connects TRBV23-1 to TRBJ1-3; unclear D gene. Being an ORF, TRBV23-1 has a function that is uncertain. Between the trimmed V and J ends, which lost 7 bases and 0 bases, there was a span of 19 bases. This CDR3 is built from 17 residues. In DNA form, the CDR3 reads TGCGCCAGCAAGTGGGCAGGAGATTTACTCTCTGGAAACACCATATATTTT. It encodes CASKWAGDLLSGNTIYF.

CDR3 amino acids: CASSPQVRTEGTEAFF. CDR3 nucleotides: TGTGCCAGCAGCCCGCAAGTCCGAACAGAAGGGACTGAAGCTTTCTTT. V gene TRBV7-9 combines with J gene TRBJ1-1; D is uncertain. Germline CDR1 SEHNR, CDR2 FQNEAQ (reference sequence). The V gene lost 5 bases and the J gene lost 5 bases, with 21 bases spanning the gap. The CDR3 sequence is 16 residues long.

A single count supports this clone. The chain carries TRBV7-2 and TRBJ1-1; 7 nucleotides line up with TRBD1. Losses at the gene ends were 2 bases for V and 9 bases for J; bases not matched to a gene: 18. CDR1 and CDR2 from the germline V gene are SGHTA and FQGNSA. This CDR3 has 17 residues. CDR3 in DNA: TGTGCCAGCAGCTTAAAAATCGGGGGTAGGGGACAGAAGAAAGCTTTCTTT. Encoded protein: CASSLKIGGRGQKKAFF.

This clone was counted only a few times. This rearrangement joins TRBV7-2 to TRBJ1-2; D might be TRBD1 (5 bases). V lost 5 bases to trimming and J lost 3 bases, with 13 bases between them. Germline loops: CDR1 SGHTA, CDR2 FQGNSA. The CDR3 is 14 amino acids. CDR3 region: CASSPVGRDYGYTF. The DNA for the CDR3 is TGTGCCAGCAGCCCCGTGGGCAGGGACTATGGCTACACCTTC. Variable domain in full (rest from reference TRBV7-2 and TRBJ1-2): GAGVSQSPSNKVTEKGKDVELRCDPISGHTALYWYRQSLGQGLEFLIYFQGNSAPDKSGLPSDRFSAERTGGSVSTLTIQRTQQEDSAVYLCASSPVGRDYGYTFGSGTRLTVV.

The chain links TRBV5-5 to TRBJ1-3; D not certain. The CDR3 is 14 residues long. CDR1 is SGHKS, CDR2 YYEKEE, per germline (reference sequence). V lost 2 bases, J lost 0 bases, and 6 bases lay in between. The CDR3 coding sequence is TGTGCCAGCAGCTTTCGGGTCTCTGGAAACACCATATATTTT. This sequence encodes CASSFRVSGNTIYF.

This sequence joins TRBV5-6 and TRBJ2-3; D perhaps matches TRBD2 (6 bases). This CDR3 is built from 14 residues. The germline V gene has CDR1 SGHDT and CDR2 YYEEEE. Between the trimmed V and J ends, which lost 4 bases and 2 bases, there was a span of 11 bases. Written as DNA, the CDR3 is TGTGCCAGCAGCCCAACTAGCCACACAGATACGCAGTATTTT. It encodes CASSPTSHTDTQYF.

The chain has TRBV6-1 and TRBJ1-5; the D is unclear. The V end lost 2 bases, the J end lost 8 bases, and 7 bases lay between the germline ends. The length of the CDR3 is 12 residues. Germline V lookup: CDR1 MNHNS, CDR2 SASEGT. CDR3 sequence: CASSERIKPQHF. In DNA, the CDR3 is TGTGCCAGCAGTGAACGCATAAAGCCCCAGCATTTT.

The CDR3 region has the DNA TGTGCCAGCAAAACGGGGGGCTCCTACAATGAGCAGTTCTTC. Amino acid sequence: CASKTGGSYNEQFF. This chain connects TRBV5-6 to TRBJ2-1, with 7 bases fitting TRBD2. V lost 6 bases to trimming and J lost 0 bases; unmatched junction nucleotides: 3. Germline V gene sequence: CDR1 SGHDT, CDR2 YYEEEE. CDR3 length: 14 amino acids.

V gene TRBV7-9 combines with J gene TRBJ1-3; D is unresolved. This CDR3 has 13 residues. V shed 0 bases and J shed 5 bases, with 5 bases lying between them. CDR1 is SEHNR and CDR2 is FQNEAQ in the germline V gene (reference sequence). CDR3 amino acids: CASSLAARNTIYF. The CDR3, as DNA: TGTGCCAGCAGCTTAGCAGCAAGAAACACCATATATTTT.

This clone came up once. The chain carries TRBV5-1 and TRBJ2-3, with 7 bases identical to TRBD1. Germline CDR1 is SGHRS and CDR2 is YFSETQ. V shed 3 bases and J 0 bases; nucleotides not matched to a gene: 7. This CDR3 contains 16 residues. The CDR3 sequence is CASSWRTGSSTDTQYF. Here the CDR3 DNA reads TGCGCCAGCAGCTGGCGGACAGGTTCTAGCACAGATACGCAGTATTTT.

This clone was recorded only once. The chain couples TRBV2 to TRBJ2-1; 14 bases map to TRBD2. Germline CDR1 and CDR2: SNHLY and FYNNEI. V dropped 8 bases and J dropped 7; count of bases not matched to a gene: 10. The CDR3 runs to 16 residues. The CDR3 here is CASGGGTSGGLNEQFF. The CDR3 nucleotides are TGTGCCAGCGGGGGAGGGACTAGCGGGGGTTTGAATGAGCAGTTCTTC.

The chain carries TRBV9 and TRBJ1-1; D uncertain. Germline CDR1 is SGDLS and CDR2 is YYNGEE. The CDR3 has 14 residues. Trimming left V 3 bases short and J 0 bases short, with 9 bases between. CDR3 sequence (DNA): TGTGCCAGCAGCGACGGCGGGTTGAACACTGAAGCTTTCTTT. Its protein is CASSDGGLNTEAFF.

The chain carries TRBV5-6 and TRBJ1-5, with 8 positions matching TRBD1. V was pared by 2 bases and J by 7 bases, with 5 bases of the junction left unmatched. The CDR3 is 14 residues long. In germline, CDR1 is SGHDT, CDR2 YYEEEE. Here the CDR3 reads CASSFTGGQQPQHF. CDR3 sequence (DNA): TGTGCCAGCAGCTTTACAGGGGGTCAGCAGCCCCAGCATTTT.

V is TRBV5-4 and J is TRBJ1-2; 7 nucleotides match TRBD1. V shed 0 bases and J 1 base; nucleotides not matched to a gene: 3. CDR3 length: 15 residues. Germline V gene sequence: CDR1 SGHNT, CDR2 YYREEE (reference sequence). The CDR3: CASSLGQGDNYGYTF. DNA for the CDR3: TGTGCCAGCAGCTTGGGACAGGGAGATAACTATGGCTACACCTTC.

J is TRBJ1-2 and V is TRBV7-9, with D possibly being TRBD1 (5 bases). Germline V lookup: CDR1 SEHNR, CDR2 FQNEAQ (reference sequence). The CDR3 runs to 15 residues. V was clipped by 4 bases and J by 8 bases, with 20 bases between them. Here the CDR3 reads CASSSPDRGRGGYTF. The CDR3 DNA is TGTGCCAGCAGCTCTCCAGACCGGGGGAGGGGCGGCTACACCTTC.

This clone came up once. V is TRBV6-5 and J is TRBJ1-2; D remains unclear. The CDR3 is 11 residues long. Germline CDR1 MNHEY, CDR2 SVGAGI. Between the trimmed V and J ends, which lost 2 bases and 8 bases, there was a span of 6 bases. The CDR3: CASSYPGGYTF. The CDR3 region has the DNA TGTGCCAGCAGTTACCCCGGCGGCTACACCTTC.

The rearrangement uses TRBV5-1 and TRBJ1-2, with 8 nucleotides matching TRBD1. Germline V gives CDR1 SGHRS, CDR2 YFSETQ. This CDR3 has 15 residues. V lost 4 bases, J lost 2 bases, and 7 bases stayed unmatched. In DNA form, the CDR3 reads TGCGCCAGCAGCCCAAACAGGGGGGTCAACTATGGCTACACCTTC. Protein: CASSPNRGVNYGYTF.

This chain connects TRBV5-1 to TRBJ2-5; 7 bases fit TRBD2. The CDR3 totals 15 residues. Trimming at V came to 0 bases and at J to 5 bases, leaving 7 bases not matched to a gene. Germline CDR1 is SGHRS and CDR2 is YFSETQ. CDR3 residues: CASSLAPGGGETQYF. The CDR3 coding sequence is TGCGCCAGCAGCTTGGCTCCGGGGGGAGGCGAGACCCAGTACTTC.